These T cell receptor beta chains were read from a single sample in a study of T cell clonotyping in hematopoietic cell transplantation. The repertoire was sequenced with immunoSEQ multiplex PCR; TCRdb's copy has only in-frame clones and lacks some. Among about 43,000 clones, about 95% were seen once, and the ten largest hold 0.85% to 1%. Sequencing input: peripheral blood mononuclear cells. These receptors came from a man aged 25 to 40 in good health. Some clones in this sample may be carry-over from other donors' samples. Each CDR3 is given with its conserved first and last residue. A D gene is named only where the DNA matches it firmly. Size is omitted from some rows. Given values are once, few, many or a class for expanded clones.

cdr3_nt: TGTGCCAGCAGCTTATTCGCCTATGACTTCTTAAGGGTGTACGAGCAGTACTTC
cdr3_aa: CASSLFAYDFLRVYEQYF
j_call: TRBJ2-7
v_call: TRBV5-8
d_call: .
clone_size: .

cdr3_nt: TGTGCCAGCAGCGGGTCTTCTGGCGGGGGCCACAATGAGCAGTTCTTC
cdr3_aa: CASSGSSGGGHNEQFF
j_call: TRBJ2-1
v_call: TRBV11-2
d_call: .
clone_size: once

cdr3_nt: TGTGCCAGCAGGATGGGAGGGGACGGGAGTGAAAAACTGTTTTTT
cdr3_aa: CASRMGGDGSEKLFF
j_call: TRBJ1-4
v_call: TRBV5-4
d_call: .
clone_size: .

cdr3_nt: TGCGCCAGCAGCTTGGCAGGACTAGCGGGGCACAATGAGCAGTTCTTC
cdr3_aa: CASSLAGLAGHNEQFF
j_call: TRBJ2-1
v_call: TRBV5-1
d_call: TRBD2
clone_size: .

cdr3_nt: TGTGCCAGCAGTTACTCAGGCCCCGATCAGCCCCAGCATTTT
cdr3_aa: CASSYSGPDQPQHF
j_call: TRBJ1-5
v_call: TRBV6-5
d_call: .
clone_size: .

cdr3_nt: TGTGCTAGTGGTATCGTCGAGGGCGGGGAAAAACTGTTTTTT
cdr3_aa: CASGIVEGGEKLFF
j_call: TRBJ1-4
v_call: TRBV12-5
d_call: .
clone_size: .

cdr3_nt: TGCAGCGTCAATGCAGGGAACAATGGCTACACCTTC
cdr3_aa: CSVNAGNNGYTF
j_call: TRBJ1-2
v_call: TRBV29-1
d_call: .
clone_size: .

cdr3_nt: TGTGCCAGCAGTGAAGCGAGGACAGGGCATGGCTACACCTTC
cdr3_aa: CASSEARTGHGYTF
j_call: TRBJ1-2
v_call: TRBV6-1
d_call: TRBD1
clone_size: .

cdr3_nt: TGTGCCAGCAGCCCACAAGGGAGGGGGGCATTCTTCTCTGGAAACACCATATATTTT
cdr3_aa: CASSPQGRGAFFSGNTIYF
j_call: TRBJ1-3
v_call: TRBV7-9
d_call: .
clone_size: .

cdr3_nt: TGTGCCAGTAGTGCCATACAGGGGCTTCATTCACCCCTCCACTTT
cdr3_aa: CASSAIQGLHSPLHF
j_call: TRBJ1-6
v_call: TRBV19
d_call: TRBD1
clone_size: .

cdr3_nt: TGTGCCAGCAGCGTTTCGGGTCGGGAGCGGGCGAACACTGAAGCTTTCTTT
cdr3_aa: CASSVSGRERANTEAFF
j_call: TRBJ1-1
v_call: TRBV9
d_call: .
clone_size: .

cdr3_nt: TGTGCCAGCAGTACCTACGAGCAGTACTTC
cdr3_aa: CASSTYEQYF
j_call: TRBJ2-7
v_call: TRBV11-2
d_call: .
clone_size: once

cdr3_nt: TGTGCCAGTAGTATTGGGTTCGCGGCGGACCCCTATGGCTACACCTTC
cdr3_aa: CASSIGFAADPYGYTF
j_call: TRBJ1-2
v_call: TRBV19
d_call: .
clone_size: .

cdr3_nt: TGTGCCAGCAGCCCGGGACAGACCTACGAGCAGTACTTC
cdr3_aa: CASSPGQTYEQYF
j_call: TRBJ2-7
v_call: TRBV7-9
d_call: TRBD1
clone_size: .

cdr3_nt: TGCGCCAGCATGGGGACTAGCAACACCGGGGAGCTGTTTTTT
cdr3_aa: CASMGTSNTGELFF
j_call: TRBJ2-2
v_call: TRBV5-1
d_call: TRBD2
clone_size: .

cdr3_nt: TGCGCCAGCAGTCCCGGCCTGACGGGACTAGCGGGGGGCGAGCAGTTCTTC
cdr3_aa: CASSPGLTGLAGGEQFF
j_call: TRBJ2-1
v_call: TRBV5-1
d_call: TRBD2
clone_size: .

cdr3_nt: TGTGCCAGCAGTCAGAAGGGGGCGCCGGGCTCCTATAATTCACCCCTCCACTTT
cdr3_aa: CASSQKGAPGSYNSPLHF
j_call: TRBJ1-6
v_call: TRBV28
d_call: TRBD1
clone_size: .

cdr3_nt: TGTGCCAGCAGCTTAACTAGCGGTAGCACAGATACGCAGTATTTT
cdr3_aa: CASSLTSGSTDTQYF
j_call: TRBJ2-3
v_call: TRBV7-2
d_call: TRBD2
clone_size: once

cdr3_nt: TGCGCCAGCAGCCGTACCCCACTAGCGGGGGTGGGGAACGAGCAGTACTTC
cdr3_aa: CASSRTPLAGVGNEQYF
j_call: TRBJ2-7
v_call: TRBV4-1
d_call: TRBD2
clone_size: .

cdr3_nt: TGTGCCAGCAGCCCGGACCGTCTCACCGGGGAGCTGTTTTTT
cdr3_aa: CASSPDRLTGELFF
j_call: TRBJ2-2
v_call: TRBV7-2
d_call: .
clone_size: .

cdr3_nt: TGTGCTAGTGGTTTAGGACAGGGCGCAGATACGCAGTATTTT
cdr3_aa: CASGLGQGADTQYF
j_call: TRBJ2-3
v_call: TRBV12-5
d_call: TRBD1
clone_size: .

cdr3_nt: TGCAGCGTTCTCGGGGGCTATGGCTACACCTTC
cdr3_aa: CSVLGGYGYTF
j_call: TRBJ1-2
v_call: TRBV29-1
d_call: .
clone_size: .

cdr3_nt: TGTGCCAGCAGCTTCAGGCTAGCGGGGAGCACAGATACGCAGTATTTT
cdr3_aa: CASSFRLAGSTDTQYF
j_call: TRBJ2-3
v_call: TRBV11-2
d_call: TRBD2
clone_size: .

cdr3_nt: TGTGCCAGCAGTTCGCGTAGGGGGAACTATGGCTACACCTTC
cdr3_aa: CASSSRRGNYGYTF
j_call: TRBJ1-2
v_call: TRBV11-3
d_call: .
clone_size: .

cdr3_nt: TGTGCCAGCAGCGTAGACTCTGGGCCGGGGAACTATGGCTACACCTTC
cdr3_aa: CASSVDSGPGNYGYTF
j_call: TRBJ1-2
v_call: TRBV9
d_call: .
clone_size: .

cdr3_nt: TGTGCCAGTAGGGACAGGGGTGACGAGCAGTACTTC
cdr3_aa: CASRDRGDEQYF
j_call: TRBJ2-7
v_call: TRBV19
d_call: TRBD1
clone_size: .

cdr3_nt: TGTGCCAGCAGTGAGCAGGGTAGAAATCAGCCCCAGCATTTT
cdr3_aa: CASSEQGRNQPQHF
j_call: TRBJ1-5
v_call: TRBV6-6
d_call: .
clone_size: .

cdr3_nt: TGTGCCAGCAGTAAAACAGGGGGAAACACTGAAGCTTTCTTT
cdr3_aa: CASSKTGGNTEAFF
j_call: TRBJ1-1
v_call: TRBV6-5
d_call: TRBD1
clone_size: .

cdr3_nt: TGTGCCAGCAGACCACTAGCGGGAGTTACGCAGTATTTT
cdr3_aa: CASRPLAGVTQYF
j_call: TRBJ2-3
v_call: TRBV27
d_call: TRBD2
clone_size: .

cdr3_nt: TGTGCCACCAGCAGAGATATGGGGGGGGGCCCCCTGGGAAATCAGCCCCAGCATTTT
cdr3_aa: CATSRDMGGGPLGNQPQHF
j_call: TRBJ1-5
v_call: TRBV15
d_call: .
clone_size: .

cdr3_nt: TGTGCCAGCAGCCCTCAGGGGGACGGCTACGAGCAGTACTTC
cdr3_aa: CASSPQGDGYEQYF
j_call: TRBJ2-7
v_call: TRBV7-8
d_call: TRBD1
clone_size: .

cdr3_nt: TGTGCCAGCAGTCCGGGGGGGGAGGTCAACTACGAGCAGTACTTC
cdr3_aa: CASSPGGEVNYEQYF
j_call: TRBJ2-7
v_call: TRBV6-6
d_call: TRBD2
clone_size: .

cdr3_nt: TGTGCCAGCAGTGAACCGGGAAGCACAGATACGCAGTATTTT
cdr3_aa: CASSEPGSTDTQYF
j_call: TRBJ2-3
v_call: TRBV6-1
d_call: .
clone_size: .

cdr3_nt: TGTGCTAGTGGCTCTGGGCCGCACACAGATACGCAGTATTTT
cdr3_aa: CASGSGPHTDTQYF
j_call: TRBJ2-3
v_call: TRBV12-5
d_call: .
clone_size: .

cdr3_nt: TGCGCCAGCAGCCAAGGGACAGGCACCGGGGAGCTGTTTTTT
cdr3_aa: CASSQGTGTGELFF
j_call: TRBJ2-2
v_call: TRBV5-1
d_call: TRBD1
clone_size: .

cdr3_nt: TGTGCCAGTAGTATAGCCGCGGGAGGGGCTTACGAGCAGTACTTC
cdr3_aa: CASSIAAGGAYEQYF
j_call: TRBJ2-7
v_call: TRBV19
d_call: TRBD2
clone_size: .

cdr3_nt: TGTGCTAGCAGCCCGTGGACTAGCAACGATGAGCAGTTCTTC
cdr3_aa: CASSPWTSNDEQFF
j_call: TRBJ2-1
v_call: TRBV7-7
d_call: TRBD2
clone_size: once

cdr3_nt: TGTGCCAGCAGCTTAGAGCGGGGAAACACCATATATTTT
cdr3_aa: CASSLERGNTIYF
j_call: TRBJ1-3
v_call: TRBV7-2
d_call: .
clone_size: .

cdr3_nt: TGCGCCAGCAGCTTGGTAACAGGGGAATATGGCTACACCTTC
cdr3_aa: CASSLVTGEYGYTF
j_call: TRBJ1-2
v_call: TRBV5-1
d_call: TRBD1
clone_size: .

cdr3_nt: TGTGCCAGTAGTACTCGGGACAGGGGTTCCGGGGCCAACGTCCTGACTTTC
cdr3_aa: CASSTRDRGSGANVLTF
j_call: TRBJ2-6
v_call: TRBV19
d_call: TRBD1
clone_size: .